These 22 T cell receptor beta chains were all obtained from the same sample, sequenced in a study of post-analysis software for immune sequencing data. Study-wide results and limits: The five TRBV segments detected at higher frequency in patients than in controls included TRBV5-6, TRBV5-1 and TRBV20-1.

Their target antigens are unknown. Each TCR beta cDNA library carried unique molecular identifiers. In TCRdb, the PCR reads were re-called with MiXCR into one record per CDR3 protein. This sample has a few hundred thousand distinct CDR3 sequences, with 35% to 45% found just once. The specimen was blood. The receptors here all came from a girl aged 5 to 17 with multiple sclerosis.

In this sample, this clonotype turned up many times. This sequence joins TRBV20-1 and TRBJ2-3; D is uncertain. Trimming left V 6 bases short and J 4 bases short, with 5 bases between. The CDR3 runs 10 residues. The V gene's germline CDR1 is DFQATT and CDR2 SNEGSKA (reference sequence). The CDR3 loop reads CSARPDTQYF. Here the CDR3 DNA reads TGCAGTGCCCGCCCAGATACGCAGTATTTT.

This clonotype has more than one count but fewer than ten. This chain connects TRBV6-1 to TRBJ1-1, with D maybe TRBD1 (5 bases). The germline CDR1 and CDR2 sequences are MNHNS and SASEGT. Between the trimmed V and J ends, which lost 6 bases and 4 bases, there was a span of 18 bases. This CDR3 region has 15 residues. The CDR3 DNA follows: TGTGCCAGCAGGAGAGAGGGGCCTGGGAGCACTGAAGCTTTCTTT. The encoded protein is CASRREGPGSTEAFF.

Details on this clonotype: This may arise from a read error, as a much more abundant clone is one base away. The chain has TRBV25-1 and TRBJ1-2; TRBD1 aligns across 8 bases. Germline CDR1 reads MGHDK; CDR2 reads SYGVNS. The CDR3 loop spans 14 amino acids. Here the CDR3 DNA reads TGTGCCACTTTTGACGACAGGGGAGACTATGACTACACCTTC. Translated: CATFDDRGDYDYTF.

A remark on this clonotype: A much larger clone differs from this one at a single base, so this may be a read error. The chain joins TRBV7-6 to TRBJ1-5; no clear D. Looked up from germline, CDR1 is SGHVS and CDR2 is FNYEAQ. The CDR3 loop spans 13 amino acids. Here the CDR3 DNA reads TGTGCCAACAGCCAAGAGGGTAACGGGCCCCAGCATTTT. This encodes CANSQEGNGPQHF. Drawing the rest from reference TRBV7-6 and TRBJ1-5, the complete variable domain is GAGVSQSPRYKVTKRGQDVALRCDPISGHVSLYWYRQALGQGPEFLTYFNYEAQQDKSGLPNDRFSAERPEGSISTLTIQRTEQRDSAMYRCANSQEGNGPQHFGDGTRLSIL.

This clonotype has more than one count but fewer than ten. This chain links TRBV12-3 or TRBV12-4 with TRBJ1-5; D is possibly TRBD1 (6 bases). The CDR3 consists of 16 residues. The V and J ends lost 6 bases and 0 bases respectively, with 15 bases between them. The CDR3 bases are TGTGCCAGCAGGAGGGGGGTAGTGAATAGCAATCAGCCCCAGCATTTT. Protein sequence: CASRRGVVNSNQPQHF.

The chain has TRBV18 and TRBJ2-7; perhaps TRBD1 as D (6 bases). This CDR3 has 13 amino acids. The V end was cut by 3 bases, the J end by 6 bases, with 12 bases between. Looked up from germline, CDR1 is KGHSH and CDR2 is LQKENI. This CDR3 is CASSPPGHGEQYF. DNA of the CDR3: TGTGCCAGCTCACCTCCGGGACACGGCGAGCAGTACTTC.

This clonotype was observed a single time. It may be a read error: a sequence one base away is much more abundant. The chain is built from TRBV29-1 and TRBJ1-1; 10 bases are shared with TRBD1. The CDR3 has 13 residues. Germline CDR1 SQVTM, CDR2 ANQGSEA. The CDR3 loop is CGVRTGGGTEAFF. In DNA, the CDR3 is TGCGGCGTTCGGACAGGGGGAGGCACTGAAGCTTTCTTT. Full variable domain (outside the CDR3, taken from reference TRBV29-1 and TRBJ1-1): SAVISQKPSRDICQRGTSLTIQCQVDSQVTMMFWYRQQPGQSLTLIATANQGSEATYESGFVIDKFPISRPNLTFSTLTVSNMSPEDSSIYLCGVRTGGGTEAFFGQGTRLTVV.

This clonotype was recorded a few times. The chain couples TRBV19 to TRBJ2-1, with 9 bases matching TRBD2. Trimming at V came to 5 bases and at J to 8 bases, leaving 10 bases not matched to a gene. There are 15 residues in the CDR3. The V gene's germline CDR1 is LNHDA and CDR2 SQIVND (reference sequence). In DNA, the CDR3 is TGTGCCAGTAGTTCCTTCCAGCGGGAGGAGGATGAGCAGTTCTTC. Translation: CASSSFQREEDEQFF.

The table lists this clonotype with many counts. J is TRBJ2-3 and V is TRBV28; 13 bases fit TRBD2. Trimming took 5 bases from V and 4 from J; bases not matched to a gene: 3. Looked up from germline, CDR1 is MDHEN and CDR2 is SYDVKM. CDR3 length equals 15 residues. CDR3 residues: CASSHGLAGADTQYF. The CDR3, as DNA: TGTGCCAGCAGTCACGGACTAGCGGGAGCAGATACGCAGTATTTT.

The V call is TRBV7-2, the J call TRBJ2-4; no reliable D call. The DNA end is more similar to TRBJ2-7, so the J call may be wrong. This CDR3 has 12 amino acids. Germline V CDR1 and CDR2: SGHTA, FQGNSA. This CDR3 reads CASSFVAYEQYF. Written as DNA, the CDR3 is TGTGCCAGCAGCTTTGTAGCTTACGAGCAGTACTTC.

This clonotype was counted at least ten times. The V call is TRBV6-1, the J call TRBJ2-1; 7 bases fit TRBD2. Germline V gene lookup returns CDR1 MNHNS and CDR2 SASEGT. V shed 4 bases, J shed 8 bases, and the junction held 8 bases outside the gene matches. This CDR3 is built from 14 residues. In DNA, the CDR3 is TGTGCCAGCAGTGCGACTAGCCACGGGTATGAGCAGTTCTTC. Its translation is CASSATSHGYEQFF.

The table lists this clonotype with many counts. V and J are TRBV12-3 or TRBV12-4 and TRBJ2-3, with D uncertain. V shed 5 bases and J shed 1 base, with 16 bases lying between them. This CDR3 region has 16 residues. The CDR3 loop is CASSRNVGRGTDTQYF. The CDR3 nucleotides are TGTGCCAGCAGTCGTAATGTGGGCAGAGGCACAGATACGCAGTATTTT.

As regards this clonotype: A single base separates this from a much larger clone, so it may be a read error. This chain joins TRBV12-3 or TRBV12-4 and TRBJ2-3; 9 positions match TRBD2. The CDR3 extends over 16 amino acids. After removal of 3 bases from V and 0 bases from J, the junction contained 4 bases not matched to a gene. The CDR3, as DNA: TGTGCCAGCAGTTTTGCGGGAGGGGCTAGCACAGATACGCAGTATTTT. It is translated as CASSFAGGASTDTQYF.

This clonotype appeared many times. The chain links TRBV11-2 to TRBJ1-2; D is unclear. Germline CDR1 SGHAT, CDR2 FQNNGV. This CDR3 has 17 residues. V was cut by 3 bases and J by 1 base, with 18 bases left in between. CDR3 in amino acids: CASSFGRDVSVNYGYTF. CDR3 nucleotide sequence: TGTGCCAGCAGCTTCGGACGGGATGTTTCGGTTAACTATGGCTACACCTTC.

To note about this clonotype: Just one base apart from a much larger clone, this may be a read error. The gene calls are TRBV4-1 and TRBJ1-1; D perhaps matches TRBD1 (5 bases). Trimming cost V 4 bases and J 0 bases, with 15 bases left between them. CDR3 size: 16 residues. CDR1 is MGHRA, CDR2 YSYEKL, per germline. Here the CDR3 DNA reads TGCGCCAGCAGCCCCCGCACCTCAGGGATGAACACTGAAGCTTTCTTT. Translating it yields CASSPRTSGMNTEAFF.

This clonotype has ten or more counts. This chain connects TRBV12-3 or TRBV12-4 to TRBJ1-5, with 8 bases aligning to TRBD1. The CDR3 has 15 amino acids. Trimming removed 6 bases from V and 4 bases from J; junction bases left unmatched: 8. The CDR3 reads CASRWGQVPNQPQHF. In DNA form, the CDR3 reads TGTGCCAGCAGGTGGGGACAGGTACCGAATCAGCCCCAGCATTTT.

Many counts were recorded for this clonotype. The V gene is TRBV7-9, the J gene TRBJ1-5; the D gene is possibly TRBD1 (5 bases). The V and J ends lost 1 base and 3 bases respectively, with 7 bases between them. This CDR3 region has 14 residues. CDR1 is SEHNR and CDR2 is FQNEAQ in the germline V gene (reference sequence). In nucleotides, the CDR3 is TGTGCCAGCAGCTTAGGGGGGTACAATCAGCCCCAGCATTTT. It yields the protein CASSLGGYNQPQHF.

This clonotype was recorded many times. The rearrangement links TRBV7-2 to TRBJ1-6; the D is unclear. The germline V and J ends were trimmed by 1 base and 7 bases, with 8 bases remaining between them. Germline values: CDR1 SGHTA, CDR2 FQGNSA. The CDR3 has 14 amino acids. CDR3 nucleotide sequence: TGTGCCAGCAGCTTAGTCAGAGAGAATTCACCCCTCCACTTT. Its translation is CASSLVRENSPLHF.

This clonotype was counted at least ten times. The rearrangement links TRBV7-2 to TRBJ2-3; no reliable D call. The CDR3 extends over 13 amino acids. CDR1 is SGHTA, CDR2 FQGNSA, per germline. V was pared by 1 base and J by 6 bases, with 8 bases between. The CDR3 loop is CASSLVQRDTQYF. CDR3 DNA: TGTGCCAGCAGCTTAGTGCAGAGGGATACGCAGTATTTT.

This clonotype showed up many times. The V call is TRBV3-1, the J call TRBJ1-1, with 7 bases lining up with TRBD1. The germline V gene encodes CDR1 LGHDT and CDR2 YNNKEL (reference sequence). Unmatched junction bases numbered 6, after V lost 4 bases and J lost 1 base. The CDR3 covers 15 residues. The CDR3 reads CASSPWTGTNTEAFF. As DNA, the CDR3 is TGTGCCAGCAGCCCGTGGACAGGTACGAACACTGAAGCTTTCTTT. Full variable domain (remainder filled in from reference TRBV3-1 and TRBJ1-1): DTAVSQTPKYLVTQMGNDKSIKCEQNLGHDTMYWYKQDSKKFLKIMFSYNNKELIINETVPNRFSPKSPDKAHLNLHINSLELGDSAVYFCASSPWTGTNTEAFFGQGTRLTVV.

As concerns this clonotype: A single base separates this from a much larger clone, so it may be a read error. The chain combines TRBV14 with TRBJ2-1; 12 bases agree with TRBD2. CDR1 and CDR2 from the germline V gene are SGHDN and FVKESK. The CDR3 length is 17 residues. DNA of the CDR3: TGTGCCAGCAGCCATAAGGGACTAGCGGGCTCCTACAATGGGCAGTTCTTC. Encoded protein: CASSHKGLAGSYNGQFF. The complete variable domain, with remaining parts taken from reference TRBV14 and TRBJ2-1, reads EAGVTQFPSHSVIEKGQTVTLRCDPISGHDNLYWYRRVMGKEIKFLLHFVKESKQDESGMPNNRFLAERTGGTYSTLKVQPAELEDSGVYFCASSHKGLAGSYNGQFFGPGTRLTVL.

The chain recombines TRBV5-1 with TRBJ1-3; D remains unclear. Germline CDR1 is SGHRS and CDR2 is YFSETQ. Trimming removed 0 bases at V and 0 bases at J, with 7 bases between. CDR3 length equals 15 residues. Here the CDR3 reads CASSLEGFSGNTIYF. The CDR3 DNA sequence: TGCGCCAGCAGCTTGGAGGGCTTCTCTGGAAACACCATATATTTT.